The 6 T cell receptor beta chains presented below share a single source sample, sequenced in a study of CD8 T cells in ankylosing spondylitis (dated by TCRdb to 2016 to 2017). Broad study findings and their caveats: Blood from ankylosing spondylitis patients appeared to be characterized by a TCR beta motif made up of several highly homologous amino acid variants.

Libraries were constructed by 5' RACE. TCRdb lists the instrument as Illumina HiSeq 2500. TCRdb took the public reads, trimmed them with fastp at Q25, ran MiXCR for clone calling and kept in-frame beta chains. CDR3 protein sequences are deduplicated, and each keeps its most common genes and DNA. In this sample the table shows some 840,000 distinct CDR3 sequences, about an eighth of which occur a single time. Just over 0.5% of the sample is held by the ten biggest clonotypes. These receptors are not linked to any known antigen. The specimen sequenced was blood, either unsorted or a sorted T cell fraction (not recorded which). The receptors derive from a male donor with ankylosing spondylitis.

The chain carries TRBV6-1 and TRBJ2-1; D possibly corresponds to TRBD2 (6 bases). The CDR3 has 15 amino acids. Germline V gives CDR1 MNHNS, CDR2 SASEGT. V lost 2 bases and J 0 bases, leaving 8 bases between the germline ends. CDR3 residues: CASSERETSYNEQFF. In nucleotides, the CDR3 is TGTGCCAGCAGTGAACGGGAGACCTCCTACAATGAGCAGTTCTTC.

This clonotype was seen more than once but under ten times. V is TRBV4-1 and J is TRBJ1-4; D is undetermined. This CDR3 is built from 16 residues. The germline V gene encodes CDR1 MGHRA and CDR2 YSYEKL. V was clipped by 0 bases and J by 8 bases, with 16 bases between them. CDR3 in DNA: TGCGCCAGCAGCCAAGATTTGAGTCGGGGAAGGGAAAAACTGTTTTTT. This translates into CASSQDLSRGREKLFF.

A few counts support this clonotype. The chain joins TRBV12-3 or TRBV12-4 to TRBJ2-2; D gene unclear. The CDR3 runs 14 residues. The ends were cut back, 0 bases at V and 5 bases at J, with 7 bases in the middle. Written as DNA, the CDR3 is TGTGCCAGCAGTTTAGCCTACCCTACCGGGGAGCTGTTTTTT. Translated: CASSLAYPTGELFF.

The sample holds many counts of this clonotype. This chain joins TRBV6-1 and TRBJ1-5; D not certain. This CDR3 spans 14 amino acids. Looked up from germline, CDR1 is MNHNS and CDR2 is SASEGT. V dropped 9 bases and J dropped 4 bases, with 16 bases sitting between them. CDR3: CASTTIPGNQPQHF. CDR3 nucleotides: TGTGCCAGTACCACGATTCCCGGGAATCAGCCCCAGCATTTT.

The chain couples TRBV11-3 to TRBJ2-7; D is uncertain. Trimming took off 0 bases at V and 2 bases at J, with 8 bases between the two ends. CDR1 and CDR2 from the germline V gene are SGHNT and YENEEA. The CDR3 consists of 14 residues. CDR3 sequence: CASSLDWQAYEQYF. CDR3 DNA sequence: TGTGCCAGCAGCTTAGACTGGCAGGCCTACGAGCAGTACTTC.

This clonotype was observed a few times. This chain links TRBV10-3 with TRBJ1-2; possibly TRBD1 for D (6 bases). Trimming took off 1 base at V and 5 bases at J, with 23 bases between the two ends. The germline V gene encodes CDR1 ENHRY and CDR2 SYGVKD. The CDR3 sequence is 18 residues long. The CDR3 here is CAISEWGGDSNPLYGYTF. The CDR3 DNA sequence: TGTGCCATCAGTGAGTGGGGGGGCGACTCTAACCCCCTTTATGGCTACACCTTC.